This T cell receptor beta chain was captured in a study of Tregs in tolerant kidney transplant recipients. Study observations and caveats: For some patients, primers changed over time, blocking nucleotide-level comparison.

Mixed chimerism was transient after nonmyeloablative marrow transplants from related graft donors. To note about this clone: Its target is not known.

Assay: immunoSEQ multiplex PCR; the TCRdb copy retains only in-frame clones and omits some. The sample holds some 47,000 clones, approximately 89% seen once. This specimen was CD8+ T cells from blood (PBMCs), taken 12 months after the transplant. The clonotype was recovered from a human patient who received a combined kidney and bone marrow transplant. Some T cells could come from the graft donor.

The CDR3, as DNA: TGCGCCAGCAGCCAGGGAAGGGGGCCAAGCACAGATACGCAGTATTTT. Translated, it gives CASSQGRGPSTDTQYF. This rearrangement joins TRBV4-3 to TRBJ2-3, with 7 bases matching TRBD1. The germline V gene has CDR1 LGHNA and CDR2 YSLEER. With V trimmed by 3 bases and J by 0 bases, 6 bases remained unmatched. This CDR3 is 16 amino acids long.